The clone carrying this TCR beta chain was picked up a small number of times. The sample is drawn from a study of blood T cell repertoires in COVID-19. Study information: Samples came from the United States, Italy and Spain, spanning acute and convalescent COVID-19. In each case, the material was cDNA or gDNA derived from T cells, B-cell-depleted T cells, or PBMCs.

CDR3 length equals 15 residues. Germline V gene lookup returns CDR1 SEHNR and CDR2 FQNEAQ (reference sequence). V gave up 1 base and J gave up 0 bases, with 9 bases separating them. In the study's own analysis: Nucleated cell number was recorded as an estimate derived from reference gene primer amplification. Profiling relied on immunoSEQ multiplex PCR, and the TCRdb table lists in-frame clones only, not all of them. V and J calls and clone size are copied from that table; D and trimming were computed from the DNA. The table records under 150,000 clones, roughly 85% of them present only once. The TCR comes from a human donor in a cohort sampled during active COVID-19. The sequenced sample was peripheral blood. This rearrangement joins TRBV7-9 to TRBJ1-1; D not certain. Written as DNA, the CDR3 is TGTGCCAGCAGCTTAGATCCCACAGTGAACACTGAAGCTTTCTTT. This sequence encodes CASSLDPTVNTEAFF.